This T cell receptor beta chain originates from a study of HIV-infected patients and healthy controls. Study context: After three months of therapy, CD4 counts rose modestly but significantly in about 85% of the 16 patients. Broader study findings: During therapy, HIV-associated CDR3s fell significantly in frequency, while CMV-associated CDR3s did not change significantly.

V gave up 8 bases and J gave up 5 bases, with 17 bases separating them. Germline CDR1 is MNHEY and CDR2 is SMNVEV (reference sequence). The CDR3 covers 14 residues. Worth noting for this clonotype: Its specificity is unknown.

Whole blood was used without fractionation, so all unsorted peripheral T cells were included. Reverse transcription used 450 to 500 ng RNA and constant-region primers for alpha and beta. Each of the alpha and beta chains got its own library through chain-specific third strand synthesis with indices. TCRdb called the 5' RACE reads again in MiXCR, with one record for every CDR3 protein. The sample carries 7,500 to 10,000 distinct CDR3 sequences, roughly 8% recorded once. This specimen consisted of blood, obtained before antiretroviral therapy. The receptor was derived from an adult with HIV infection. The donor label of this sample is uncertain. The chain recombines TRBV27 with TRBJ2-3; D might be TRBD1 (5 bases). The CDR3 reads CASGQRRDGDTQYF. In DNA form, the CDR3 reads TGTGCCAGCGGACAACGCAGGGATGGAGATACGCAGTATTTT.